A selection of T cell receptor beta chains follows, all from one sample in a study of radiotherapy plus CTLA-4 blockade in lung cancer. Method: immunoSEQ multiplex PCR; TCRdb's copy keeps in-frame clones and lacks some. The sample has 45,000 to 55,000 clones; 60% to 80% are singletons. The specimen was peripheral blood, collected from a patient treated with radiotherapy plus ipilimumab. These receptors were obtained from a human donor with non-small cell lung cancer who had stable disease on radiotherapy plus ipilimumab. Both conserved end residues are part of each CDR3. D genes are given only for firm matches. A clone size is listed for some rows: how often the clone was seen (once, few, many), or a class if it is expanded.

clone_size: few; v_call: TRBV19; j_call: TRBJ1-2; d_call: NA; cdr3_nt: TGTGCCAGTAGTACCGCTCCGGGGAAGGGAGACTATGGCTACACCTTC; cdr3_aa: CASSTAPGKGDYGYTF
clone_size: NA; v_call: TRBV5-1; j_call: TRBJ1-1; d_call: NA; cdr3_nt: TGCGCCAGCAGGGCCGCCGGTAAGGATGAAGCTTTCTTT; cdr3_aa: CASRAAGKDEAFF
clone_size: NA; v_call: TRBV6-4; j_call: TRBJ2-3; d_call: TRBD2; cdr3_nt: TGTGCCAGCAGTTGGACTAGCGGGGGACGCACAGATACGCAGTATTTT; cdr3_aa: CASSWTSGGRTDTQYF
clone_size: NA; v_call: TRBV11-3; j_call: TRBJ1-1; d_call: NA; cdr3_nt: TGTGCCAGCAGCTCTCACGGAGGGAACACTGAAGCTTTCTTT; cdr3_aa: CASSSHGGNTEAFF
clone_size: few; v_call: TRBV6-5; j_call: TRBJ1-5; d_call: NA; cdr3_nt: TGTGCCAGCCGAATGGGGGGCAGGCAGCCCCAGCATTTT; cdr3_aa: CASRMGGRQPQHF
clone_size: NA; v_call: TRBV9; j_call: TRBJ2-7; d_call: NA; cdr3_nt: TGTGCCAGCAGCGGACCCGGGACCAGAGGGTTCGACGAGCAGTACTTC; cdr3_aa: CASSGPGTRGFDEQYF
clone_size: NA; v_call: TRBV15; j_call: TRBJ1-2; d_call: NA; cdr3_nt: TGTGCCACCAGCAGGCCTAGGACATCGGTCAATGGCTACACCTTC; cdr3_aa: CATSRPRTSVNGYTF
clone_size: medium-sized; v_call: TRBV5-1; j_call: TRBJ1-6; d_call: NA; cdr3_nt: TGCGCCAGCAGCTTAGAGACGCCTAATTCACCCCTCCACTTT; cdr3_aa: CASSLETPNSPLHF
clone_size: few; v_call: TRBV5-1; j_call: TRBJ2-3; d_call: TRBD1; cdr3_nt: TGCGCCAGCAGCTTGGCCGGGACAGGGGCAGATACGCAGTATTTT; cdr3_aa: CASSLAGTGADTQYF
clone_size: NA; v_call: TRBV5-1; j_call: TRBJ2-3; d_call: NA; cdr3_nt: TGCGCCAGCAGCTTGAACGGCCGTTCTAGCACAGATACGCAGTATTTT; cdr3_aa: CASSLNGRSSTDTQYF
clone_size: once; v_call: TRBV29-1; j_call: TRBJ1-2; d_call: NA; cdr3_nt: TGCAGCGTTCTCAAGACCGCTAACTATGGCTACACCTTC; cdr3_aa: CSVLKTANYGYTF
clone_size: NA; v_call: TRBV6-5; j_call: TRBJ1-4; d_call: TRBD1; cdr3_nt: TGTGCCAGCAGTTCCCTCGGACAGGGTTGGGAAAAACTGTTTTTT; cdr3_aa: CASSSLGQGWEKLFF
clone_size: NA; v_call: TRBV5-1; j_call: TRBJ1-6; d_call: NA; cdr3_nt: TGCGCCAGCAGCTCGGATGACCTTTTTGGACCCCTCCACTTT; cdr3_aa: CASSSDDLFGPLHF
clone_size: NA; v_call: TRBV9; j_call: TRBJ1-1; d_call: NA; cdr3_nt: TGTGCCAGCAGCCGAGGGGGGGTCTACATGAACACTGAAGCTTTCTTT; cdr3_aa: CASSRGGVYMNTEAFF
clone_size: NA; v_call: TRBV6-4; j_call: TRBJ1-2; d_call: NA; cdr3_nt: TGTGCCAGCAGTGACTCCGGCAGCTCAAGCTTTGGCTACACCTTC; cdr3_aa: CASSDSGSSSFGYTF
clone_size: NA; v_call: TRBV6-5; j_call: TRBJ1-1; d_call: NA; cdr3_nt: TGTGCCAGCAGTGATAAAGGCTTCGGACTTGAAGCTTTCTTT; cdr3_aa: CASSDKGFGLEAFF
clone_size: few; v_call: TRBV6-1; j_call: TRBJ1-5; d_call: NA; cdr3_nt: TGTGCCAGCAGCGAGGGGCAGGGGCAAAATCAGCCCCAGCATTTT; cdr3_aa: CASSEGQGQNQPQHF
clone_size: NA; v_call: TRBV4-3; j_call: TRBJ1-4; d_call: NA; cdr3_nt: TGCGCCAGCAGCCATGAACGAGATGAAAAACTGTTTTTT; cdr3_aa: CASSHERDEKLFF
clone_size: NA; v_call: TRBV13; j_call: TRBJ1-5; d_call: NA; cdr3_nt: TGTGCCAGCAGCTTAGGCCGAGGACCGTATCAGCCCCAGCATTTT; cdr3_aa: CASSLGRGPYQPQHF
clone_size: NA; v_call: TRBV7-9; j_call: TRBJ1-6; d_call: TRBD1; cdr3_nt: TGTGCCAGCAGCTTAGGACAGGGAGGGTCACCCCTCCACTTT; cdr3_aa: CASSLGQGGSPLHF
clone_size: once; v_call: TRBV9; j_call: TRBJ1-6; d_call: NA; cdr3_nt: TGTGCCAGCAGCCTAGGGGCTGATTCACCCCTCCACTTT; cdr3_aa: CASSLGADSPLHF
clone_size: NA; v_call: TRBV30; j_call: TRBJ1-2; d_call: NA; cdr3_nt: TGTGCCTGGAGCACCCCTGGACAGATCTATGGCTACACCTTC; cdr3_aa: CAWSTPGQIYGYTF
clone_size: once; v_call: TRBV4-2; j_call: TRBJ1-4; d_call: NA; cdr3_nt: TGTGCCAGCAGCCCGGCACCCGACAGGTTCTATGAAAAACTGTTTTTT; cdr3_aa: CASSPAPDRFYEKLFF
clone_size: NA; v_call: TRBV6-5; j_call: TRBJ2-7; d_call: NA; cdr3_nt: TGTGCCAGCAGCCCGGGTGGCGAGCAGTACTTC; cdr3_aa: CASSPGGEQYF
clone_size: NA; v_call: TRBV28; j_call: TRBJ1-4; d_call: NA; cdr3_nt: TGTGCCAGCAGCCCTCACACCGCAACTAATGAAAAACTGTTTTTT; cdr3_aa: CASSPHTATNEKLFF
clone_size: NA; v_call: TRBV4-3; j_call: TRBJ1-1; d_call: NA; cdr3_nt: TGCGCCAGCAGCCAAGATCGGGGGGCTTGGGCCACTGAAGCTTTCTTT; cdr3_aa: CASSQDRGAWATEAFF
clone_size: NA; v_call: TRBV14; j_call: TRBJ1-1; d_call: NA; cdr3_nt: TGTGCCAGCAGCCAAGCCGCCTTCGGGGGGCAAGGCGAAGCTTTCTTT; cdr3_aa: CASSQAAFGGQGEAFF
clone_size: NA; v_call: TRBV7-8; j_call: TRBJ1-6; d_call: TRBD1; cdr3_nt: TGTGCCAGCAGCTTAGTGACAGGGACCGGCTCCTATAATTCACCCCTCCACTTT; cdr3_aa: CASSLVTGTGSYNSPLHF
clone_size: NA; v_call: TRBV7-2; j_call: TRBJ2-1; d_call: TRBD2; cdr3_nt: TGTGCCAGCAGCCCGTCCATACCGGGACTAGCGGCCCTCAATGAGCAGTTCTTC; cdr3_aa: CASSPSIPGLAALNEQFF
clone_size: NA; v_call: TRBV28; j_call: TRBJ1-1; d_call: NA; cdr3_nt: TGTGCCAGCAGTTTTGTGACTGAAGCTTTCTTT; cdr3_aa: CASSFVTEAFF
clone_size: NA; v_call: TRBV18; j_call: TRBJ1-2; d_call: NA; cdr3_nt: TGTGCCAGCTCAAGGGGGAGCGGGAACTATGGCTACACCTTC; cdr3_aa: CASSRGSGNYGYTF
clone_size: few; v_call: TRBV10-3; j_call: TRBJ1-1; d_call: NA; cdr3_nt: TGTGCCATCAGGGCCCCCCGTAACACTGAAGCTTTCTTT; cdr3_aa: CAIRAPRNTEAFF
clone_size: NA; v_call: TRBV30; j_call: TRBJ2-3; d_call: NA; cdr3_nt: TGTGCCTGGAGTGGAGGAGGTGCCCACCCAGATACGCAGTATTTT; cdr3_aa: CAWSGGGAHPDTQYF
clone_size: NA; v_call: TRBV9; j_call: TRBJ2-1; d_call: TRBD2; cdr3_nt: TGTGCCAGCAGCGTAGGAGGGACTAGCGGGTACAATGAGCAGTTCTTC; cdr3_aa: CASSVGGTSGYNEQFF
clone_size: NA; v_call: TRBV6-5; j_call: TRBJ1-1; d_call: NA; cdr3_nt: TGTGCCAGCAGTTACGGTTCGGGGTTGAACACTGAAGCTTTCTTT; cdr3_aa: CASSYGSGLNTEAFF
clone_size: NA; v_call: TRBV9; j_call: TRBJ1-1; d_call: NA; cdr3_nt: TGTGCCAGCAGCGTAGATAGGGCGGCTGAAGCTTTCTTT; cdr3_aa: CASSVDRAAEAFF
clone_size: NA; v_call: TRBV7-6; j_call: TRBJ2-7; d_call: NA; cdr3_nt: TGTGCCAGCATTGGGGACGGGGATAGCTCCTACGAGCAGTACTTC; cdr3_aa: CASIGDGDSSYEQYF
clone_size: NA; v_call: TRBV7-8; j_call: TRBJ1-1; d_call: NA; cdr3_nt: TGTGCCAGCAGCTTAGTAACAGGGTACACTGAAGCTTTCTTT; cdr3_aa: CASSLVTGYTEAFF
clone_size: NA; v_call: TRBV15; j_call: TRBJ1-1; d_call: NA; cdr3_nt: TGTGCCACCAGCAGAGATGACAGACACACTGAAGCTTTCTTT; cdr3_aa: CATSRDDRHTEAFF
clone_size: NA; v_call: TRBV11-2; j_call: TRBJ1-6; d_call: TRBD1; cdr3_nt: TGTGCCAGCAGTGGGACAGCTAATTCACCCCTCCACTTT; cdr3_aa: CASSGTANSPLHF
clone_size: NA; v_call: TRBV19; j_call: TRBJ2-7; d_call: TRBD1; cdr3_nt: TGTGCCAGTAGTATGAACAGGGGTGTCTACGAGCAGTACTTC; cdr3_aa: CASSMNRGVYEQYF
clone_size: NA; v_call: TRBV25-1; j_call: TRBJ2-3; d_call: NA; cdr3_nt: TGTGCCAGCAGTGAAAATGTGGGGGGAAAGAGCACAGATACGCAGTATTTT; cdr3_aa: CASSENVGGKSTDTQYF
clone_size: few; v_call: TRBV7-8; j_call: TRBJ2-5; d_call: NA; cdr3_nt: TGTGCCAGCAGCTTAGTGGCAGAGACCCAGTACTTC; cdr3_aa: CASSLVAETQYF